The 27 T cell receptor beta chains below were found in one sample sequenced in a study of T cell repertoires in cytomegalovirus infection. One entry per CDR3 protein, called by TCRdb with MiXCR from the reads. This sample yields 76,000 or so distinct CDR3 sequences, of which more than 3.5% are seen a single time; about 4.6% belongs to the top ten. Material for sequencing was PBMCs. Source of these receptors: a human donor in good health (CMV status not recorded). Some clones in this sample may be carry-over from other donors' samples.

This clonotype was observed at least ten times. The genes are TRBV5-5 and TRBJ2-1; weak D call: TRBD1 (5 bases). CDR1 and CDR2 (germline): SGHKS, YYEKEE (reference sequence). V lost 4 bases and J 4 bases, leaving 15 bases between the germline ends. This CDR3 comprises 15 residues. This CDR3 reads CASSQTDDQYNEQFF. The CDR3 region has the DNA TGTGCCAGCAGCCAGACAGACGATCAATACAATGAGCAGTTCTTC. The variable domain in full, completed from reference TRBV5-5 and TRBJ2-1, reads DAGVTQSPTHLIKTRGQQVTLRCSPISGHKSVSWYQQVLGQGPQFIFQYYEKEERGRGNFPDRFSARQFPNYSSELNVNALLLGDSALYLCASSQTDDQYNEQFFGPGTRLTVL.

At least ten counts were recorded for this clonotype. The CDR3 nucleotides are TGTGCCAGCAGTTACTCTTGGGGCGGCGGGGAGCTGTTTTTT. This translates into CASSYSWGGGELFF. V gene TRBV6-5 combines with J gene TRBJ2-2; a weak D match, TRBD1 (5 bases). The germline gives CDR1 MNHEY, CDR2 SVGAGI. The V end lost 0 bases, the J end lost 7 bases, and 9 bases lay between the germline ends. This CDR3 has 14 residues.

This clonotype has ten or more counts. V and J are TRBV12-3 or TRBV12-4 and TRBJ1-6, with TRBD1 matching over 10 bases. The CDR3 has 13 residues. The J segment lost 8 bases and the V segment lost 6 bases, leaving 1 base of the junction unmatched. CDR3 in DNA: TGTGCCAGCAGGGGACAGGGGTATTCACCCCTCCACTTT. Translated: CASRGQGYSPLHF.

This clonotype was detected ten times or more. This chain joins TRBV6-2 or TRBV6-3 and TRBJ1-1, with D hard to call. Trimming pared 0 bases from V and 0 bases from J, leaving 5 bases between. This CDR3 comprises 14 residues. Germline CDR1 reads MNHEY; CDR2 reads SVGEGT. CDR3 nucleotides: TGTGCCAGCAGTTACTCTCCCTTGAACACTGAAGCTTTCTTT. Protein: CASSYSPLNTEAFF.

The table lists this clonotype with many counts. The CDR3 is CASSPILMNTEAFF. The DNA for the CDR3 is TGTGCCAGTAGTCCAATACTGATGAACACTGAAGCTTTCTTT. The rearrangement links TRBV19 to TRBJ1-1; D not certain. This CDR3 is 14 amino acids long. V lost 5 bases and J lost 0, with 10 bases in between. CDR1 and CDR2 from the germline V gene are LNHDA and SQIVND (reference sequence).

Judged by abundance, this clonotype is medium-sized. The chain recombines TRBV7-9 with TRBJ2-5; 7 bases fit TRBD2. CDR1 and CDR2 (germline): SEHNR, FQNEAQ (reference sequence). The V segment lost 4 bases and the J segment 2 bases; nucleotides outside the gene matches: 13. There are 17 residues in the CDR3. CDR3 DNA sequence: TGTGCCAGCAGCTCCCGACCGGGCCTCGGGAGGCAAGAGACCCAGTACTTC. Translated: CASSSRPGLGRQETQYF.

In this sample, this clonotype turned up many times. V and J are TRBV28 and TRBJ2-7, with a weak D call TRBD1 (5 bases). V was trimmed by 5 bases and J by 0 bases, leaving 14 bases between them. The CDR3 consists of 15 residues. Germline CDR1 and CDR2: MDHEN and SYDVKM. The CDR3 DNA is TGTGCCAGCAGTAAGGGGCAGATGAGCTCCTACGAGCAGTACTTC. Translating it yields CASSKGQMSSYEQYF.

In this sample, this clonotype turned up once. This may be a read error, as it is one base from a much larger clone. CDR3 residues: CVSKRVVNTEAFF. The CDR3 DNA reads TGTGTCAGCAAACGGGTGGTGAACACTGAAGCTTTCTTT. The genes are TRBV28 and TRBJ1-1; D is undetermined. Germline CDR1 MDHEN, CDR2 SYDVKM. This CDR3 comprises 13 residues.

This clonotype was found many times. The V gene is TRBV4-1, the J gene TRBJ1-6, with 12 bases lining up with TRBD1. This CDR3 has 16 residues. Germline V gene data show CDR1 as MGHRA and CDR2 as YSYEKL. V gave up 3 bases and J gave up 10 bases; unmatched junction bases: 7. CDR3 DNA sequence: TGCGCCAGCAGCCAGCCGGGACAGGGGGCGAAATCACCCCTCCACTTT. It codes for CASSQPGQGAKSPLHF.

This clonotype has a count of ten or more. The V and J genes are TRBV28 and TRBJ2-4, with D tentatively TRBD2 (6 bases). Germline V gene data show CDR1 as MDHEN and CDR2 as SYDVKM. CDR3 length: 13 residues. V was trimmed by 5 bases and J by 4 bases, leaving 9 bases between them. The CDR3 reads CASSPGVKNIQYF. CDR3 sequence (DNA): TGTGCCAGCAGTCCGGGGGTGAAAAACATTCAGTACTTC.

This clonotype was detected only a few times. This chain joins TRBV15 and TRBJ2-7, with a possible D match to TRBD2 (5 bases). V gave up 0 bases and J gave up 3 bases, with 15 bases separating them. The germline gives CDR1 LNHNV, CDR2 YYDKDF (reference sequence). There are 16 residues in the CDR3. The CDR3, as DNA: TGTGCCACCAGCAGAGATACGAGGTCCCGGGACTACGAGCAGTACTTC. Its translation is CATSRDTRSRDYEQYF.

Many counts were recorded for this clonotype. The CDR3 here is CSVEEGVAEAFF. Written as DNA, the CDR3 is TGCAGCGTTGAGGAGGGGGTCGCTGAAGCTTTCTTT. This rearrangement joins TRBV29-1 to TRBJ1-1; TRBD1 is a possible D gene (6 bases). CDR1 is SQVTM and CDR2 is ANQGSEA in the germline V gene. The CDR3 has 12 residues. The V end lost 3 bases, the J end lost 6 bases, and 11 bases lay between the germline ends.

As regards this clonotype: The junction departs from germline at one end; a sequencing error may be responsible. This sequence joins TRBV20-1 and TRBJ1-6, with 9 bases fitting TRBD1. CDR1 is DFQATT and CDR2 is SNEGSKA in the germline V gene (reference sequence). This CDR3 spans 14 amino acids. Here the CDR3 reads CSATRDRVESPHHF. DNA for the CDR3: TGCAGTGCCACACGGGACAGGGTAGAGTCGCCCCACCACTTT.

This clonotype showed up many times. This chain joins TRBV7-2 and TRBJ1-2; the D is unclear. Trimming pared 4 bases from V and 7 bases from J, leaving 13 bases between. Germline CDR1 and CDR2: SGHTA and FQGNSA. This CDR3 has 13 amino acids. CDR3 protein: CASSSAKGFGYTF. The CDR3 bases are TGTGCCAGCAGCTCCGCCAAGGGATTTGGCTACACCTTC.

This clonotype has ten or more counts. V and J are TRBV14 and TRBJ2-3, with D perhaps TRBD1 or TRBD2 (5 bases each). Looked up from germline, CDR1 is SGHDN and CDR2 is FVKESK. This CDR3 region has 16 residues. V was cut by 0 bases and J by 0 bases, with 10 bases left in between. The CDR3 DNA sequence: TGTGCCAGCAGCCAAGAATGGGGGTCTAGCACAGATACGCAGTATTTT. Its translation: CASSQEWGSSTDTQYF.

In its sample, this clonotype was seen many times. This chain connects TRBV12-3 or TRBV12-4 to TRBJ2-7, with D maybe TRBD2 (5 bases). The V end lost 7 bases, the J end lost 2 bases, and 12 bases lay between the germline ends. The CDR3 contains 13 residues. In DNA form, the CDR3 reads TGTGCCAGCAACCCGAGGGATACCTACGAGCAGTACTTC. Its translation: CASNPRDTYEQYF.

This clonotype was seen repeatedly, ten times or more. This chain links TRBV6-5 with TRBJ1-1; 9 bases map to TRBD1. The CDR3 sequence is 18 residues long. With V trimmed by 1 base and J by 1 base, 10 bases remained unmatched. Per the germline V gene, CDR1 is MNHEY and CDR2 is SVGAGI. DNA for the CDR3: TGTGCCAGCAGTTACTACCTGGGACAGGGCCGTTGGAACACTGAAGCTTTCTTT. Translation: CASSYYLGQGRWNTEAFF.

This clonotype was observed at least ten times. The chain recombines TRBV6-5 with TRBJ1-1; TRBD1 is a possible D gene (6 bases). CDR1 and CDR2 (germline): MNHEY, SVGAGI. Trimming cost V 0 bases and J 0 bases, with 14 bases left between them. CDR3 length: 17 residues. CDR3 sequence: CASSYSFPRDMNTEAFF. For the CDR3, the DNA is TGTGCCAGCAGTTACTCTTTTCCCAGGGACATGAACACTGAAGCTTTCTTT.

This clonotype appeared many times. The chain carries TRBV10-3 and TRBJ2-5, with a possible D match to TRBD2 (6 bases). Deletions cut 4 bases from V and 3 bases from J, with 12 bases between. The CDR3 sequence is 14 residues long. Germline loops: CDR1 ENHRY, CDR2 SYGVKD. CDR3 sequence reads: CAISAGTPEETQYF. CDR3 in DNA: TGTGCCATCAGTGCCGGGACTCCGGAAGAGACCCAGTACTTC.

This clonotype was seen many times. The chain links TRBV20-1 to TRBJ2-4; tentative D call: TRBD2 (7 bases). The V gene's germline CDR1 is DFQATT and CDR2 SNEGSKA (reference sequence). The CDR3 extends over 18 amino acids. Trimming removed 0 bases from V and 0 bases from J, with 18 bases in between. CDR3 amino acids: CSARDGGGATLAKNIQYF. The CDR3 DNA reads as TGCAGTGCTAGAGATGGGGGGGGGGCTACACTAGCCAAAAACATTCAGTACTTC.

This clonotype was seen at least ten times. This chain joins TRBV10-3 and TRBJ2-5; the D gene is possibly TRBD2 (6 bases). The CDR3 totals 14 residues. The germline V gene encodes CDR1 ENHRY and CDR2 SYGVKD. V lost 2 bases to trimming and J lost 2 bases, with 9 bases between them. CDR3 loop: CAISERGAQETQYF. CDR3 nucleotides: TGTGCCATCAGTGAGCGCGGGGCACAAGAGACCCAGTACTTC.

This clonotype was observed at least ten times. The J gene is TRBJ1-1, the V gene TRBV7-2; D gene ambiguous. Germline loops: CDR1 SGHTA, CDR2 FQGNSA. The CDR3 length is 15 residues. V gave up 2 bases and J gave up 5 bases, with 15 bases separating them. CDR3 amino acids: CASSLNGVLGTEAFF. The CDR3 nucleotides read TGTGCCAGCAGCTTAAATGGGGTTTTGGGAACTGAAGCTTTCTTT.

This clonotype was counted at least ten times. This chain connects TRBV24-1 to TRBJ2-6; D not resolved. The V gene lost 4 bases and the J gene lost 4 bases, with 16 bases spanning the gap. The CDR3 has 17 residues. From germline, CDR1 is KGHDR and CDR2 SFDVKD. DNA of the CDR3: TGTGCCACCAGTGACCCCCGCTTATCACTCGGGGCCAACGTCCTGACTTTC. Its protein is CATSDPRLSLGANVLTF.

This clonotype was detected ten times or more. The rearrangement uses TRBV7-2 and TRBJ2-7, with 9 bases matching TRBD1. Germline V CDR1 and CDR2: SGHTA, FQGNSA. The CDR3 runs to 15 residues. Trimming at V came to 1 base and at J to 6 bases, leaving 7 bases not matched to a gene. CDR3 sequence reads: CASSLVRGTGSEQYF. Written as DNA, the CDR3 is TGTGCCAGCAGCTTAGTTCGTGGGACAGGGTCCGAGCAGTACTTC.

This clonotype was seen at least ten times. The chain combines TRBV7-9 with TRBJ1-3; D is uncertain. Germline V gives CDR1 SEHNR, CDR2 FQNEAQ (reference sequence). V lost 4 bases, J lost 0 bases, and 10 bases lay in between. CDR3 length equals 15 residues. The CDR3 reads CASSSGEVSGNTIYF. Here the CDR3 DNA reads TGTGCCAGCAGCTCCGGGGAGGTCTCTGGAAACACCATATATTTT.

Many counts were recorded for this clonotype. This chain uses TRBV29-1 with TRBJ1-2; D is ambiguous. V lost 3 bases and J 0 bases, leaving 14 bases between the germline ends. Germline V gene sequence: CDR1 SQVTM, CDR2 ANQGSEA. The CDR3 has 15 residues. The CDR3 reads CSVDSATLSNYGYTF. CDR3 in DNA: TGCAGCGTTGATTCAGCTACACTTTCTAACTATGGCTACACCTTC.

This clonotype appeared many times. The chain has TRBV7-9 and TRBJ2-3; 8 nucleotides match TRBD1. V gave up 1 base and J gave up 3 bases; unmatched junction bases: 9. Looked up from germline, CDR1 is SEHNR and CDR2 is FQNEAQ (reference sequence). CDR3 length: 17 amino acids. The CDR3 protein is CASSLERRTGLTDTQYF. The CDR3, as DNA: TGTGCCAGCAGCTTAGAAAGACGGACAGGGCTTACAGATACGCAGTATTTT.